The 17 T cell receptor beta chains below were found in one sample sequenced in a study of response to subunit inactivated influenza vaccine. Using its own MiXCR run on the RT-PCR reads, TCRdb lists one record per CDR3 protein. The data show 530,000 or so distinct CDR3 sequences, approximately 15% seen once. Sample: PBMCs from blood, taken 11 to 12 days after vaccination. The receptors come from a man aged 45-65 years who received an inactivated influenza vaccine.

This clonotype was recorded many times. This rearrangement joins TRBV5-6 to TRBJ2-3; 7 bases line up with TRBD1. This CDR3 is built from 15 residues. V shed 4 bases, J shed 7 bases, and the junction held 12 bases outside the gene matches. CDR1 and CDR2 (germline): SGHDT, YYEEEE. The CDR3 region has the DNA TGTGCCAGCAGCCTACGACAGGGTTCGCGGCATACGCAGTATTTT. Protein product: CASSLRQGSRHTQYF. Complete variable domain (other parts from reference TRBV5-6 and TRBJ2-3): DAGVTQSPTHLIKTRGQQVTLRCSPKSGHDTVSWYQQALGQGPQFIFQYYEEEERQRGNFPDRFSGHQFPNYSSELNVNALLLGDSALYLCASSLRQGSRHTQYFGPGTRLTVL.

The J gene is TRBJ1-1, the V gene TRBV18; 7 positions match TRBD1. Germline V gene sequence: CDR1 KGHSH, CDR2 LQKENI. CDR3 size: 16 residues. Trimming removed 3 bases from V and 5 bases from J; junction bases left unmatched: 12. CDR3 sequence: CASSPTVSGGHTEAFF. DNA of the CDR3: TGTGCCAGCTCACCTACGGTGTCAGGGGGTCATACTGAAGCTTTCTTT.

The rearrangement links TRBV27 to TRBJ2-1; tentatively, D is TRBD1 (6 bases). Germline-derived CDR1 and CDR2 are MNHEY and SMNVEV (reference sequence). This CDR3 region has 14 residues. The V end lost 3 bases, the J end lost 5 bases, and 11 bases lay between the germline ends. The CDR3 is CASSFQGRNNEQFF. CDR3 bases: TGTGCCAGCAGTTTCCAGGGGCGTAACAATGAGCAGTTCTTC.

This rearrangement joins TRBV10-3 to TRBJ2-1, with D perhaps TRBD1 (5 bases). The CDR3 length is 12 residues. The V end lost 3 bases, the J end lost 9 bases, and 9 bases lay between the germline ends. The germline gives CDR1 ENHRY, CDR2 SYGVKD. The CDR3 sequence is CAISEGAAEQFF. The CDR3 nucleotides read TGTGCCATCAGTGAAGGGGCGGCTGAGCAGTTCTTC.

The chain links TRBV7-6 to TRBJ2-2, with D tentatively TRBD2 (6 bases). V shed 5 bases and J shed 5 bases, with 21 bases lying between them. Germline values: CDR1 SGHVS, CDR2 FNYEAQ. This CDR3 is 17 amino acids long. The CDR3 region has the DNA TGTGCCAGCAGCCAAGAAGCAGGGAGGAAGGGTACCGGGGAGCTGTTTTTT. Translated: CASSQEAGRKGTGELFF.

The sample holds a few counts of this clonotype. The V and J genes are TRBV6-1 and TRBJ2-7, with D perhaps TRBD1 (6 bases). The CDR3 loop spans 14 amino acids. Germline V gives CDR1 MNHNS, CDR2 SASEGT. V lost 7 bases and J 6 bases, leaving 19 bases between the germline ends. CDR3 in DNA: TGTGCCAGCAACTATCGGGGTCAGGGGAGCGAGCAGTACTTC. The encoded protein is CASNYRGQGSEQYF.

V gene TRBV18 combines with J gene TRBJ2-5; the D is unclear. With 3 bases removed from V and 1 base from J, the gap between germline ends came to 9 bases. CDR3 length equals 14 residues. In germline, CDR1 is KGHSH, CDR2 LQKENI. The CDR3 DNA is TGTGCCAGCTCACCGGCTATCACCCAAGAGACCCAGTACTTC. Translation: CASSPAITQETQYF. The entire variable domain, with the rest obtained from reference TRBV18 and TRBJ2-5, is as follows: NAGVMQNPRHLVRRRGQEARLRCSPMKGHSHVYWYRQLPEEGLKFMVYLQKENIIDESGMPKERFSAEFPKEGPSILRIQQVVRGDSAAYFCASSPAITQETQYFGPGTRLLVL.

V is TRBV5-1 and J is TRBJ2-1; TRBD2 agrees at 12 bases. The V and J ends lost 4 bases and 0 bases, in that order; junction bases with no gene match: 5. The CDR3 is 17 residues long. Germline CDR1 is SGHRS and CDR2 is YFSETQ. CDR3 residues: CASSTETSGGSYNEQFF. The CDR3 DNA is TGCGCCAGCAGCACCGAGACTAGCGGGGGCTCCTACAATGAGCAGTTCTTC.

This clonotype was picked up a small number of times. The genes are TRBV15 and TRBJ2-1, with unresolved D. CDR3 size: 18 residues. Trimming removed 0 bases at V and 0 bases at J, with 15 bases between. In germline, CDR1 is LNHNV, CDR2 YYDKDF (reference sequence). CDR3: CATSRDNFGSSSYNEQFF. The CDR3 coding sequence is TGTGCCACCAGCAGAGATAATTTTGGATCCAGCTCCTACAATGAGCAGTTCTTC.

This clonotype was picked up a small number of times. The chain couples TRBV23-1 to TRBJ2-7, with D uncertain. TRBV23-1 counts as an open reading frame of uncertain function. The CDR3 consists of 17 residues. Trimming left V 6 bases short and J 0 bases short, with 21 bases between. CDR3 nucleotide sequence: TGCGCCAGCAGCCACAACCGTAGGACGGTAAGCTCCTACGAGCAGTACTTC. This encodes CASSHNRRTVSSYEQYF.

This sequence joins TRBV6-2 or TRBV6-3 and TRBJ2-3; no clear D. V lost 10 bases to trimming and J lost 4 bases, with 9 bases between them. The CDR3 is 11 residues long. CDR1 MNHEY and CDR2 SVGEGT come from the germline V gene. CDR3 sequence (DNA): TGTGCCACCACCCGGGCAGATACGCAGTATTTT. Amino acids: CATTRADTQYF.

In this sample, this clonotype turned up a few times. V gene TRBV20-1 combines with J gene TRBJ2-7; tentatively, D is TRBD2 (5 bases). The V end was cut by 3 bases, the J end by 1 base, with 16 bases between. The CDR3 sequence is 15 residues long. The germline gives CDR1 DFQATT, CDR2 SNEGSKA (reference sequence). CDR3 sequence: CSASKGGGGSYEQYF. CDR3 coding DNA: TGCAGTGCTAGCAAAGGTGGAGGCGGTTCCTACGAGCAGTACTTC.

This clonotype has a handful of counts. This chain uses TRBV6-1 with TRBJ2-6; D remains unclear. Trimming left V 8 bases short and J 0 bases short, with 14 bases between. This CDR3 comprises 16 residues. Germline V gene data show CDR1 as MNHNS and CDR2 as SASEGT. DNA for the CDR3: TGTGCCAGCCAGAAGTTCCTAAGCTCTGGGGCCAACGTCCTGACTTTC. It is translated as CASQKFLSSGANVLTF.

This chain connects TRBV7-9 to TRBJ2-7; 7 nucleotides line up with TRBD2. Germline assignment: CDR1 SEHNR and CDR2 FQNEAQ (reference sequence). CDR3 length equals 15 residues. Losses at the gene ends were 5 bases for V and 0 bases for J; bases not matched to a gene: 7. The CDR3 DNA is TGTGCCAGCAGCCCCCAAGCGGGGAGCTCCTACGAGCAGTACTTC. This translates into CASSPQAGSSYEQYF.

The chain has TRBV5-1 and TRBJ2-1; D perhaps matches TRBD1 (6 bases). The CDR3 is 16 amino acids. CDR1 is SGHRS, CDR2 YFSETQ, per germline. Between the trimmed V and J ends, which lost 2 bases and 10 bases, there was a span of 22 bases. The CDR3 DNA follows: TGCGCCAGCAGCTTTGGGGTTCGACAGGACCCAGGGGAGCAGTTCTTC. Translated: CASSFGVRQDPGEQFF.

The chain carries TRBV10-3 and TRBJ2-1; weak D call: TRBD2 (7 bases). The CDR3 length is 15 residues. The V gene lost 11 bases and the J gene lost 0 bases, with 17 bases spanning the gap. Germline assignment: CDR1 ENHRY and CDR2 SYGVKD. The CDR3 DNA reads TGTGCCGCTACAGACAGGACTAGCTCCTACAATGAGCAGTTCTTC. It specifies CAATDRTSSYNEQFF.

This clonotype was seen a few times. The chain uses TRBV28 and TRBJ2-7; 9 bases are shared with TRBD2. This CDR3 is built from 16 residues. CDR1 is MDHEN and CDR2 is SYDVKM in the germline V gene. Unmatched junction bases numbered 7, after V lost 4 bases and J lost 0 bases. CDR3 in DNA: TGTGCCAGCAGTTCATTAGCGGGAGACTTCTCCTACGAGCAGTACTTC. This gives the protein CASSSLAGDFSYEQYF.